This T cell receptor (beta chain) was recovered during a study of T-cell reconstitution after alpha-beta-depleted transplantation in children. With 0 bases clipped from V and 6 bases from J, the junction kept 10 bases outside the gene matches. The CDR3 is 17 residues long. Germline CDR1 MNHEY, CDR2 SVGAGI. A library of TCRbeta sequences, prepared with unique molecular identifiers, was generated. TCRdb redid the calling of the PCR reads with MiXCR, one entry per CDR3 protein. The sample has around 250,000 distinct CDR3 sequences, more than 9% seen once. This clonotype was detected many times. V usage is TRBV6-5 and J usage is TRBJ2-3; 9 positions match TRBD1. The input for sequencing was PBMCs from the stem cell graft donor, taken from the stem cell graft. This clonotype was sampled from a human donor who donated a stem cell graft to a child with SCID. Here the CDR3 reads CASSYSIYGQGMDTQYF. CDR3 in DNA: TGTGCCAGCAGTTACTCGATATATGGACAGGGGATGGATACGCAGTATTTT.